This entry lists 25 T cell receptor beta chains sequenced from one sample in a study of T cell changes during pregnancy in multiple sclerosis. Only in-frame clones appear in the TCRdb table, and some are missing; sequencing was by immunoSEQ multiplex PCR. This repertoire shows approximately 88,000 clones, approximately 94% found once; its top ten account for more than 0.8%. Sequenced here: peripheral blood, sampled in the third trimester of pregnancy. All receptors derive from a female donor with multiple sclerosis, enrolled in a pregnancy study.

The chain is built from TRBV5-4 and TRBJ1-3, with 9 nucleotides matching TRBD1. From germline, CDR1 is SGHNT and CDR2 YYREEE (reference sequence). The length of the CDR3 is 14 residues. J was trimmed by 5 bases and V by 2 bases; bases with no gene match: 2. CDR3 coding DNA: TGTGCCAGCAGCTTCGGGACAGGGAGAAACACCATATATTTT. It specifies CASSFGTGRNTIYF.

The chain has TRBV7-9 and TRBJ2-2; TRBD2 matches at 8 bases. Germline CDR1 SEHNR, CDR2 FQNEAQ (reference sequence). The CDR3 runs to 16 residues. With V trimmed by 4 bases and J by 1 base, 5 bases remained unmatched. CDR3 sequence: CASSYVAGQNTGELFF. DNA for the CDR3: TGTGCCAGCAGCTATGTAGCGGGACAGAACACCGGGGAGCTGTTTTTT. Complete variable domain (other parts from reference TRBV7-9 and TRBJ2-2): DTGVSQNPRHKITKRGQNVTFRCDPISEHNRLYWYRQTLGQGPEFLTYFQNEAQLEKSRLLSDRFSAERPKGSFSTLEIQRTEQGDSAMYLCASSYVAGQNTGELFFGEGSRLTVL.

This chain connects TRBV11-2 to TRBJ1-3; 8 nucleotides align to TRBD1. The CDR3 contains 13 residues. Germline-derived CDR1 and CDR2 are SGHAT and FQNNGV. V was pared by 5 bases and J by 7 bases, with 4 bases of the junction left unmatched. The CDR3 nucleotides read TGTGCCAGCAGCATAGGGACAGGCAACACCATATATTTT. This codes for CASSIGTGNTIYF.

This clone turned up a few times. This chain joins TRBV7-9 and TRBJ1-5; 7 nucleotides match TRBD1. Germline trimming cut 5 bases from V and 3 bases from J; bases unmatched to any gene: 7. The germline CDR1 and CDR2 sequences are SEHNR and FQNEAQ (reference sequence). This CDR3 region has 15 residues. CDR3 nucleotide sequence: TGTGCCAGCAGCCTCGCCGGGACAGACAATCAGCCCCAGCATTTT. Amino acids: CASSLAGTDNQPQHF.

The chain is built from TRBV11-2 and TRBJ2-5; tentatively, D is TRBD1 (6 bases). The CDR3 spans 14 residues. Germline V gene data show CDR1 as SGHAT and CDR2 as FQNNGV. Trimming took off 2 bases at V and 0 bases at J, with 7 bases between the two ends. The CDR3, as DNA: TGTGCCAGCAGCTTAAGGGGGTACCAAGAGACCCAGTACTTC. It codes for CASSLRGYQETQYF.

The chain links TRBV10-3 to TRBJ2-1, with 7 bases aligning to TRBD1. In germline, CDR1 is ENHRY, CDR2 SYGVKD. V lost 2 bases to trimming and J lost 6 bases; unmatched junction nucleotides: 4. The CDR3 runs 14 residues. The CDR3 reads CAISERDRPNEQFF. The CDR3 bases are TGTGCCATCAGTGAGAGGGACAGACCCAATGAGCAGTTCTTC.

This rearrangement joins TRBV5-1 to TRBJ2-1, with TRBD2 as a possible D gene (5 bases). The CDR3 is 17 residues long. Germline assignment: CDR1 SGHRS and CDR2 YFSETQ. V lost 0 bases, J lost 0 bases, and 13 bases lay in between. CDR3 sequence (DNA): TGCGCCAGCAGCTTGGCCCCAGCGGTTATCTCCTACAATGAGCAGTTCTTC. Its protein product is CASSLAPAVISYNEQFF.

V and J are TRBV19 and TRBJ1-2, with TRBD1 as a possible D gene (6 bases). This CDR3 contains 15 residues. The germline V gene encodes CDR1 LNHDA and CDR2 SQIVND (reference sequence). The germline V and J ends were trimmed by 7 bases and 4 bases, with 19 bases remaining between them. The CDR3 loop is CASTDGSRDTYGYTF. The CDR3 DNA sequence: TGTGCCAGTACCGATGGGTCCCGGGACACCTATGGCTACACCTTC.

Here the CDR3 DNA reads TGTGCCAGCTCCGATTCTGGGAGGCTACCGCCGGGGGCCCAGTACTTC. Translation: CASSDSGRLPPGAQYF. The V call is TRBV18, the J call TRBJ2-5; maybe TRBD2 (6 bases). Per the germline V gene, CDR1 is KGHSH and CDR2 is LQKENI. The ends were cut back, 6 bases at V and 9 bases at J, with 26 bases in the middle. The CDR3 spans 16 residues.

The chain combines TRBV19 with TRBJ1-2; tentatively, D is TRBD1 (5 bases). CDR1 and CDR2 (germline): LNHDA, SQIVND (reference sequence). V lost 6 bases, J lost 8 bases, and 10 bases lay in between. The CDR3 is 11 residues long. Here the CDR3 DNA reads TGTGCCAGTAGGACAGCAGTAGGCTACACCTTC. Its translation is CASRTAVGYTF.

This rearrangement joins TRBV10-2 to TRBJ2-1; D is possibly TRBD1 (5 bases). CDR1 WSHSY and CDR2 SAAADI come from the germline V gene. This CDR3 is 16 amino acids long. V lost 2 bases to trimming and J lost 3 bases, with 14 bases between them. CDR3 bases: TGCGCCAGCAGTGAGAGGTTGTCAGGGCTCTACAATGAGCAGTTCTTC. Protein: CASSERLSGLYNEQFF.

CDR3 sequence: CASSRVSAGNTIYF. In DNA, the CDR3 is TGTGCCAGCAGCCGAGTATCGGCTGGAAACACCATATATTTT. The chain carries TRBV9 and TRBJ1-3; D is unclear. CDR1 is SGDLS and CDR2 is YYNGEE in the germline V gene. CDR3 length: 14 amino acids. Trimming cost V 4 bases and J 2 bases, with 10 bases left between them.

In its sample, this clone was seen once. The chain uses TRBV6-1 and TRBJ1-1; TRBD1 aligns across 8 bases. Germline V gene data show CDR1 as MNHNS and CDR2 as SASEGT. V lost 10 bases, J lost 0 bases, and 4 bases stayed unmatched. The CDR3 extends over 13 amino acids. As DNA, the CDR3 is TGTGCCACGACAGGGGAAATGAACACTGAAGCTTTCTTT. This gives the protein CATTGEMNTEAFF.

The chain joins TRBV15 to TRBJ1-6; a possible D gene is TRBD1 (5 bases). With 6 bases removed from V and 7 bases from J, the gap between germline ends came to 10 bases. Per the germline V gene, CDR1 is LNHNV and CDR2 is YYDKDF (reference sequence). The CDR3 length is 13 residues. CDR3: CATRNRINSPLHF. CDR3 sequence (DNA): TGTGCCACCAGGAACAGGATAAATTCACCCCTCCACTTT.

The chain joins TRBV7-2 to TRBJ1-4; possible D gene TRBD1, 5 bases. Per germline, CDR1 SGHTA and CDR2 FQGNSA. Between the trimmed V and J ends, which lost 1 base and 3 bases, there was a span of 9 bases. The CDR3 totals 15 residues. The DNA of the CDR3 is TGTGCCAGCAGCTTAGAGGGGCAGGCTAATGAAAAACTGTTTTTT. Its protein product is CASSLEGQANEKLFF.

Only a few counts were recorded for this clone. CDR3 sequence reads: CASSPPAGNTEAFF. The DNA for the CDR3 is TGTGCCAGCTCACCCCCGGCGGGGAACACTGAAGCTTTCTTT. The chain is built from TRBV18 and TRBJ1-1; D is ambiguous. The CDR3 runs to 14 residues. V lost 3 bases and J 1 base, leaving 9 bases between the germline ends. From germline, CDR1 is KGHSH and CDR2 LQKENI.

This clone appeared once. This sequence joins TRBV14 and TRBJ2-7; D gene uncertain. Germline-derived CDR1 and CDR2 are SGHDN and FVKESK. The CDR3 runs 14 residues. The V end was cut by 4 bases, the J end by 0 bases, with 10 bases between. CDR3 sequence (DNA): TGTGCCAGCAGCCGGCACGCGGACTCCTACGAGCAGTACTTC. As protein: CASSRHADSYEQYF.

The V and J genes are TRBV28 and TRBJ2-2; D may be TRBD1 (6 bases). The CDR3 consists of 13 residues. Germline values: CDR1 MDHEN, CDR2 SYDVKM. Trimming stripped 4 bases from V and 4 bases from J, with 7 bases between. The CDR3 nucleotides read TGTGCCAGCAGTTACAGGGTCACCGGGGAGCTGTTTTTT. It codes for CASSYRVTGELFF.

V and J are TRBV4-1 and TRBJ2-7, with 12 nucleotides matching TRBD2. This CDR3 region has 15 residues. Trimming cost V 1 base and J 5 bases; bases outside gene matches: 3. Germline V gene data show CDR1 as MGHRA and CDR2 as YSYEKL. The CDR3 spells CASSQGLAGANEQYF. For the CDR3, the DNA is TGCGCCAGCAGCCAAGGACTAGCGGGAGCAAACGAGCAGTACTTC.

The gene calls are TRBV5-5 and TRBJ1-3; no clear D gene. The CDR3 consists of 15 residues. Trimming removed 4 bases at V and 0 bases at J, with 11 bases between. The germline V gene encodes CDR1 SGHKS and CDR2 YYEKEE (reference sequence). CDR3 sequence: CASSLGRISGNTIYF. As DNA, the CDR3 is TGTGCCAGCAGCCTAGGCCGGATCTCTGGAAACACCATATATTTT.

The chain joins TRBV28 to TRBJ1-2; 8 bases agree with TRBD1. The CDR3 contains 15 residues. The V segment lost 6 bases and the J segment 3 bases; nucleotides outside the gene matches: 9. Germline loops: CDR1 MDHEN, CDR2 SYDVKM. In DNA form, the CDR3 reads TGTGCCAGCAGGCTAACAGGGGGTCACGACTATGGCTACACCTTC. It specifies CASRLTGGHDYGYTF.

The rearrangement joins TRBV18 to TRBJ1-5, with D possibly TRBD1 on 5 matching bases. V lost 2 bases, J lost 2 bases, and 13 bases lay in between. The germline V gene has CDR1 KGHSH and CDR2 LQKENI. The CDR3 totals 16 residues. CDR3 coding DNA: TGTGCCAGCTCACCAGGTTTTGGGGGGGGCAATCAGCCCCAGCATTTT. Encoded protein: CASSPGFGGGNQPQHF.

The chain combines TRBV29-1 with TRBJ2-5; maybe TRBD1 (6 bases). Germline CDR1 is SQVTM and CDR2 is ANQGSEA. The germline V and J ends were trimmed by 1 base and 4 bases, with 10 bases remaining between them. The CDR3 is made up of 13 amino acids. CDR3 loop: CSVEGTAGETQYF. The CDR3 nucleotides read TGCAGCGTTGAAGGGACAGCCGGAGAGACCCAGTACTTC.

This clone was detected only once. CDR3 residues: CASSLARDRAHEQYF. In nucleotides, the CDR3 is TGTGCCAGCAGTTTAGCGCGGGACAGGGCCCACGAGCAGTACTTC. The chain combines TRBV28 with TRBJ2-7; 9 positions agree with TRBD1. The CDR3 loop spans 15 amino acids. Germline V CDR1 and CDR2: MDHEN, SYDVKM. V gave up 2 bases and J gave up 5 bases; unmatched junction bases: 7. The full variable domain, in which reference TRBV28 and TRBJ2-7 provide the parts outside the CDR3, is DVKVTQSSRYLVKRTGEKVFLECVQDMDHENMFWYRQDPGLGLRLIYFSYDVKMKEKGDIPEGYSVSREKKERFSLILESASTNQTSMYLCASSLARDRAHEQYFGPGTRLTVT.

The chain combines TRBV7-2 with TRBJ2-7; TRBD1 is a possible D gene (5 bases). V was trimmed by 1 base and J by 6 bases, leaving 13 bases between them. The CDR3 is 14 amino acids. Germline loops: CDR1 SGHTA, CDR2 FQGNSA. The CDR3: CASSLVREVGEQYF. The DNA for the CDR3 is TGTGCCAGCAGCTTAGTCAGGGAAGTCGGCGAGCAGTACTTC.